These T cell receptor beta chains were read from a single sample in a study of T cells in Graves' hyperthyroidism and ophthalmopathy. Via MiXCR, TCRdb re-called the multiplex PCR reads, giving one row per CDR3 protein. The table has about 400,000 distinct CDR3 sequences, 15% to 17% seen once; the top ten hold about 30%. Sequencing was carried out using blood. These receptors all come from a woman between 18 and 29 years old with Graves' hyperthyroidism that later progressed to Graves' ophthalmopathy. Each CDR3 is given with its conserved first and last residue. Each record gives: clone size, J gene, V gene, D gene, CDR3 protein, CDR3 DNA. The D gene is left open where the match is weak. Size is stated for part of the rows, as once, few or many counts, or as a class when the clone is expanded.

.	TRBJ2-1	TRBV6-2/TRBV6-3	.	CASRTSSPEQFF	TGTGCCAGCAGGACTTCTAGCCCTGAGCAGTTCTTC
.	TRBJ2-1	TRBV19	TRBD2	CANKELADHNEQFF	TGTGCCAATAAGGAACTAGCGGACCACAATGAGCAGTTCTTC
many	TRBJ2-3	TRBV24-1	.	CATSDFGVTDTQYF	TGTGCCACCAGTGATTTCGGAGTTACAGATACGCAGTATTTT
.	TRBJ1-2	TRBV18	.	CASSPTPAGPYGYTF	TGTGCCAGCTCACCAACTCCGGCGGGGCCCTATGGCTACACCTTC
.	TRBJ2-7	TRBV7-2	TRBD2	CASSRPGLAGGSYEQYF	TGTGCCAGCAGCCGCCCGGGACTAGCGGGAGGGTCCTACGAGCAGTACTTC
many	TRBJ2-7	TRBV20-1	.	CSARDRYYSYEQYF	TGCAGTGCTAGAGATCGGTATTACTCCTACGAGCAGTACTTC
many	TRBJ2-1	TRBV7-9	.	CASSLVWSGIYNEQFF	TGTGCCAGCAGCTTAGTTTGGTCAGGGATCTACAATGAGCAGTTCTTC
many	TRBJ2-3	TRBV2	TRBD2	CASSDGREDYADTQYF	TGTGCCAGCAGTGATGGGAGGGAGGATTACGCAGATACGCAGTATTTT
.	TRBJ2-6	TRBV30	TRBD1	CAWSVQPGTAGANVLTF	TGTGCCTGGAGTGTTCAACCTGGGACAGCTGGGGCCAACGTCCTGACTTTC
many	TRBJ1-3	TRBV7-2	.	CASSTMGRGNTIYF	TGTGCCAGCAGCACCATGGGCCGAGGAAACACCATATATTTT
.	TRBJ2-7	TRBV7-2	.	CASSRGTGYEQYF	TGTGCCAGCAGCCGGGGGACGGGTTACGAGCAGTACTTC
many	TRBJ2-7	TRBV20-1	.	CSASPAGQGYEQYF	TGCAGTGCTAGTCCTGCGGGCCAAGGGTACGAGCAGTACTTC
.	TRBJ2-2	TRBV7-9	TRBD2	CASSLAPGLAGLELFF	TGTGCCAGCAGCTTAGCACCGGGACTAGCGGGATTGGAGCTGTTTTTT
.	TRBJ2-1	TRBV28	TRBD1	CASSWGGTGKFF	TGTGCCAGCAGTTGGGGGGGGACAGGGAAGTTCTTC
.	TRBJ2-3	TRBV4-3	TRBD2	CASSQEGGPGGSDTQYF	TGCGCCAGCAGCCAAGAAGGGGGTCCGGGGGGGTCAGATACGCAGTATTTT
.	TRBJ2-5	TRBV28	.	CASSSPPETQYF	TGTGCCAGCAGTTCTCCCCCGGAGACCCAGTACTTC
many	TRBJ2-7	TRBV28	.	CASSLGSNYEQYF	TGTGCCAGCAGTTTAGGCAGCAACTACGAGCAGTACTTC
many	TRBJ2-7	TRBV3-1	.	CASSQSTISTYEQYF	TGTGCCAGCAGCCAATCGACTATCTCAACCTACGAGCAGTACTTC
many	TRBJ2-1	TRBV7-9	.	CASSGHGVREQFF	TGTGCCAGCAGCGGTCATGGAGTCCGTGAGCAGTTCTTC
.	TRBJ1-2	TRBV5-1	.	CASSLAVTGFYGYTF	TGCGCCAGCAGCTTGGCCGTGACAGGCTTCTATGGCTACACCTTC
few	TRBJ2-1	TRBV24-1	TRBD1	CATSDSYRDRGFNEQFF	TGTGCCACCAGTGATTCCTACCGGGACAGGGGATTCAATGAGCAGTTCTTC
few	TRBJ1-5	TRBV4-1	.	CASSRSREGNQPQHF	TGCGCCAGCAGCCGGAGCCGGGAGGGCAATCAGCCCCAGCATTTT
.	TRBJ2-7	TRBV6-1	.	CASSSSSGFYEQYF	TGTGCCAGCAGTAGCTCCTCAGGGTTTTACGAGCAGTACTTC
.	TRBJ2-1	TRBV7-2	.	CASSRGRDGEQFF	TGTGCCAGCAGCCGAGGGCGGGACGGTGAGCAGTTCTTC
many	TRBJ2-1	TRBV20-1	.	CSASGKNSYNEQFF	TGCAGTGCTAGCGGGAAGAATTCCTACAATGAGCAGTTCTTC
many	TRBJ2-5	TRBV28	TRBD1	CASSSPDRFPNQETQYF	TGTGCCAGCAGTTCTCCGGACAGGTTCCCCAACCAAGAGACCCAGTACTTC
.	TRBJ2-5	TRBV4-3	TRBD2	CASSLLVAGTSFQETQYF	TGCGCCAGCAGCCTGCTCGTGGCCGGGACTAGCTTCCAAGAGACCCAGTACTTC
.	TRBJ1-4	TRBV7-2	.	CASSLREDGDEKLFF	TGTGCCAGCAGCTTGAGGGAAGATGGTGATGAAAAACTGTTTTTT
.	TRBJ2-7	TRBV5-4	TRBD2	CASSLGLAGGGSYEQYF	TGTGCCAGCAGCTTGGGACTAGCGGGAGGCGGCTCCTACGAGCAGTACTTC
many	TRBJ2-7	TRBV5-1	.	CASSSPDSSYEQYF	TGCGCCAGCAGCTCTCCCGACAGTTCCTACGAGCAGTACTTC
many	TRBJ2-7	TRBV15	TRBD1	CATSRVSGTGTYEQYF	TGTGCCACCAGCAGAGTCAGCGGGACAGGGACCTACGAGCAGTACTTC
many	TRBJ2-2	TRBV28	TRBD1	CASTSGQANTGELFF	TGTGCCAGCACCTCGGGACAGGCAAACACCGGGGAGCTGTTTTTT
many	TRBJ2-7	TRBV5-1	TRBD1	CASSAAGTGSPYEQYF	TGCGCCAGCAGCGCCGCCGGGACAGGGAGCCCCTACGAGCAGTACTTC
many	TRBJ1-6	TRBV27	.	CASSPTPQGSSYNSPLHF	TGTGCCAGCAGCCCAACCCCACAAGGGAGCTCCTATAATTCACCCCTCCACTTT
many	TRBJ2-7	TRBV28	.	CASSSNRRWGVLSYEQYF	TGTGCCAGCAGTTCGAACAGGAGGTGGGGGGTACTTTCCTACGAGCAGTACTTC
many	TRBJ2-1	TRBV5-1	TRBD2	CASSTGTSGRSGEQFF	TGCGCCAGCAGCACTGGGACTAGCGGGAGGTCGGGTGAGCAGTTCTTC
many	TRBJ2-5	TRBV29-1	.	CSVEAGWGQETQYF	TGCAGCGTTGAAGCTGGGTGGGGGCAAGAGACCCAGTACTTC
medium-sized	TRBJ2-1	TRBV7-2	TRBD2	CASSLQRDYNEQFF	TGTGCCAGCAGCTTGCAGCGGGACTACAATGAGCAGTTCTTC
many	TRBJ2-2	TRBV5-1	.	CASSSAGSRTGELFF	TGCGCCAGCAGCTCGGCAGGTTCTCGTACCGGGGAGCTGTTTTTT
many	TRBJ2-1	TRBV5-1	TRBD2	CASSLEPAGVNNEQFF	TGCGCCAGCAGCCTAGAACCAGCGGGGGTAAACAATGAGCAGTTCTTC
few	TRBJ2-5	TRBV6-2/TRBV6-3	.	CASSRRGYVKETQYF	TGTGCCAGCAGTCGGAGGGGGTACGTGAAAGAGACCCAGTACTTC
few	TRBJ2-1	TRBV15	TRBD2	CATRTSGRYNEQFF	TGTGCCACCCGGACTAGCGGGAGATACAATGAGCAGTTCTTC
few	TRBJ2-1	TRBV5-6	.	CASSTSRTRPDNEQFF	TGTGCCAGCAGCACCTCCCGGACCCGGCCGGACAATGAGCAGTTCTTC
.	TRBJ2-5	TRBV5-6	.	CASSFGVGPETQYF	TGTGCCAGCAGTTTCGGAGTTGGGCCAGAGACCCAGTACTTC
.	TRBJ2-7	TRBV5-1	.	CASSTFRQASYYEQYF	TGCGCCAGCAGCACCTTCCGACAGGCTTCTTACTACGAGCAGTACTTC
many	TRBJ2-3	TRBV15	TRBD2	CATSTSLLGLAGDTSTDTQYF	TGTGCCACCAGCACCTCCCTCTTGGGACTAGCGGGAGACACTAGCACAGATACGCAGTATTTT
many	TRBJ2-7	TRBV28	.	CASREIVGMGYEQYF	TGTGCCAGCAGAGAGATAGTCGGGATGGGTTACGAGCAGTACTTC
.	TRBJ2-7	TRBV9	.	CASSVRAGSSYEQYF	TGTGCCAGCAGCGTTAGGGCGGGGAGCTCCTACGAGCAGTACTTC
many	TRBJ2-7	TRBV20-1	.	CSAYRVAAYDEQYF	TGCAGTGCCTACCGAGTAGCAGCTTACGACGAGCAGTACTTC
few	TRBJ1-1	TRBV6-5	.	CASSYGAQAGGTEAFF	TGTGCCAGCAGTTACGGAGCACAGGCGGGGGGCACTGAAGCTTTCTTT
few	TRBJ2-1	TRBV4-1	.	CASSPGTRAEQFF	TGCGCCAGCAGCCCCGGTACTAGAGCTGAGCAGTTCTTC
many	TRBJ2-7	TRBV20-1	.	CSARDRGQSYEQYF	TGCAGTGCTAGAGACAGGGGTCAGTCCTACGAGCAGTACTTC
.	TRBJ2-1	TRBV7-2	.	CASTTTAYNEQFF	TGTGCCAGCACCACGACTGCCTACAATGAGCAGTTCTTC
many	TRBJ2-7	TRBV20-1	TRBD1	CSGPGQGSHEQYF	TGCAGTGGTCCGGGACAGGGTAGCCACGAGCAGTACTTC